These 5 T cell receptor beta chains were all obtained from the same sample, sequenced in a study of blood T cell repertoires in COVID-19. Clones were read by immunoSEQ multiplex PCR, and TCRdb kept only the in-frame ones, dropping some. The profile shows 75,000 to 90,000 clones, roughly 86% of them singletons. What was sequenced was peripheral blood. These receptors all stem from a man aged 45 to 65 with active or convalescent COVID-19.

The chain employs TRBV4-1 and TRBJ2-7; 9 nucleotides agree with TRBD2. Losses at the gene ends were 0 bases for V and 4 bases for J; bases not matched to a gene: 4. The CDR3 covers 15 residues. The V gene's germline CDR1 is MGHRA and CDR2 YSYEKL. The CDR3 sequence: CASSQDSGGFYEQYF. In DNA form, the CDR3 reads TGCGCCAGCAGCCAAGATAGCGGGGGCTTTTACGAGCAGTACTTC.

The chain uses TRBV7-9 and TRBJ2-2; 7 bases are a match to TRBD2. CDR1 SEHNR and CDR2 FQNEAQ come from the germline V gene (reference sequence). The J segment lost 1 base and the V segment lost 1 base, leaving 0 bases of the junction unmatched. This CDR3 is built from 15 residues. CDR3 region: CASSLERGNTGELFF. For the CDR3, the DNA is TGTGCCAGCAGCTTAGAGCGGGGGAACACCGGGGAGCTGTTTTTT.

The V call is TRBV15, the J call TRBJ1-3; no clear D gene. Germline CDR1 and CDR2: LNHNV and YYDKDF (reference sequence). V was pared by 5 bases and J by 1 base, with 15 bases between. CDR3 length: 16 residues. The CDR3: CATSSRTGGSGNTIYF. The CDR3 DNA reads TGTGCCACCAGCTCACGGACCGGAGGGTCTGGAAACACCATATATTTT. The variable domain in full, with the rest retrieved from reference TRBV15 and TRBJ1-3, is DAMVIQNPRYQVTQFGKPVTLSCSQTLNHNVMYWYQQKSSQAPKLLFHYYDKDFNNEADTPDNFQSRRPNTSFCFLDIRSPGLGDTAMYLCATSSRTGGSGNTIYFGEGSWLTVV.

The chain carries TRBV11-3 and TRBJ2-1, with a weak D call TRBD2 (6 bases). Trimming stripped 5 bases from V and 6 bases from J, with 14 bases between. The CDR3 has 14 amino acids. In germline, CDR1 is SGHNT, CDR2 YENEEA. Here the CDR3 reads CASSPAPSANEQFF. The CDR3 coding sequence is TGTGCCAGCAGCCCCGCCCCTAGCGCCAATGAGCAGTTCTTC.

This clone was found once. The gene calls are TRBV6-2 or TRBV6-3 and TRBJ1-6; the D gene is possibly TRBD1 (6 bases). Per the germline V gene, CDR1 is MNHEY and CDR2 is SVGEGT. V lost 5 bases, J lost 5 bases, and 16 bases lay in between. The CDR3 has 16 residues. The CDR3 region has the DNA TGTGCCAGCAGTACCGCAAGGGAGGGGGATAATTCACCCCTCCACTTT. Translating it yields CASSTAREGDNSPLHF.